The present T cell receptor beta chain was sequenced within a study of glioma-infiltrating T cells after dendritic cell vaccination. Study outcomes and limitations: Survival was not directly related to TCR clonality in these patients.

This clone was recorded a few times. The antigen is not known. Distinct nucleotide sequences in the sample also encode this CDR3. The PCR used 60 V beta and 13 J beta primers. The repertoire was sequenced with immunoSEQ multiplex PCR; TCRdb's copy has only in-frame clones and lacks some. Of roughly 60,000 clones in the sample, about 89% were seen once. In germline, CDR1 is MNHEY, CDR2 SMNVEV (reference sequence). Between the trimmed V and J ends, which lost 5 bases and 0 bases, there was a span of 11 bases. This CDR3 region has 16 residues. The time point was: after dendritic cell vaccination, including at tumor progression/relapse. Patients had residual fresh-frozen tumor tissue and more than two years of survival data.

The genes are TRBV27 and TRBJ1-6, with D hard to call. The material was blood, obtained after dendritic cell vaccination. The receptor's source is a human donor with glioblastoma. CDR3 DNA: TGTGCCAGCAGTCTCATCCCGAGCTCCTATAATTCACCCCTCCACTTT. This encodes CASSLIPSSYNSPLHF.